Detailed here is one TCR beta chain. Its antigen is as yet unknown. This entry belongs to a study of T cells in narcolepsy. Study-wide context: Donors had narcolepsy type 1 or type 2, or were healthy controls. Study-level results: Blood of same and different patients, but not healthy controls, reportedly held recurring autoreactive clonotypes. Same-patient CSF and blood CD4+ T cell clonotypes included HCRT-specific and TRIB2-specific autoreactive ones. In some patient and control memory CD4+ samples, autoreactive clones were absent.

The assay was immunoSEQ multiplex PCR, and TCRdb's table has in-frame clones only and misses some. Altogether approximately 38,000 clones are present, around 90% being singletons, with the ten largest covering about 0.79%. Germline CDR1 and CDR2: SGHKS and YYEKEE (reference sequence). V lost 6 bases and J lost 0, with 15 bases in between. The CDR3 is made up of 15 amino acids. This chain joins TRBV5-5 and TRBJ2-5; the D gene is possibly TRBD2 (5 bases). This clonotype was obtained from a human donor with narcolepsy. Sequenced sample: CD45RA- memory CD4+ T cells from PBMCs. CDR3 in amino acids: CASISGKRNQETQYF. The CDR3 DNA reads as TGTGCCAGCATCAGTGGGAAGCGGAACCAAGAGACCCAGTACTTC.